This TCR beta chain comes out of a study of CD8 T cells in ankylosing spondylitis. Molecular-barcoded quantitative 5'-RACE produced these TCR beta libraries. TCRdb analysed the 5' RACE reads with MiXCR anew, one entry per CDR3 protein. The repertoire includes more than 300,000 distinct CDR3 sequences, around 8% of them detected once, and less than 15% sits in the top ten. V trimming: 1 base; J trimming: 5 bases; junction bases outside the gene matches: 5. Germline loops: CDR1 SQVTM, CDR2 ANQGSEA. The length of the CDR3 is 15 residues. This clonotype occurred a few times. Antigen specificity is unknown. Study-level findings and limits: In the blood and synovial fluid of reactive arthritis, some motif variants had been previously reported. Ankylosing spondylitis blood appeared to be characterized by a TCR beta motif of several highly homologous variants. Relatively scarce in peripheral blood, disease-linked clones were CD8+.

The genes are TRBV29-1 and TRBJ2-7; 13 positions match TRBD2. The TCR comes from a male donor with ankylosing spondylitis. Sequenced sample: blood, either unsorted or a sorted T cell fraction (not recorded which). This chain's CDR3 is CSVEVSGLAGDEQYF. CDR3 coding DNA: TGCAGCGTTGAAGTTTCTGGACTAGCGGGAGACGAGCAGTACTTC.